This paragraph reports one T cell receptor (beta chain). Its antigen is currently not known. Base qualities are not provided; no much larger clone lies one nucleotide away. This sample was taken from a study of blood T cell repertoires in COVID-19 (dated by TCRdb to the early 2020s). About the investigation overall: Collaborator samples came from the United States, Italy and Spain and covered acute and convalescent phases of COVID-19. The prospective study material was composed of cDNA or gDNA derived from T cells, B-cell-depleted T cells, or PBMCs. Deeply sampled blood TCRbeta repertoires from subjects exposed to, actively infected with, or recovered from COVID-19 were included in the dataset. The repertoires were made available in a free public database intended to serve as a resource for research on the immune response to SARS-CoV-2. The samples were drawn from two sources: the first 160 participants of the ongoing ImmuneRACE study, and fewer than 1,500 subjects contributed by 6 global collaborators. The sample metadata nearly always contained a de-identified subject ID, COVID-19 status, age in years and sex. HLA class I and class II types, where available, came from metadata supplied by the sample provider rather than from assay-based typing.

From the cysteine through the phenylalanine, the CDR3 covers 14 amino acids. Only the CDR3 region is kept as DNA, spanning 42 bases read in frame from base 1. Reading the germline V gene gives CDR1 SGHDT and CDR2 YYEEEE. Unmatched junction bases come to 11, with V trimmed by 4 bases and J by 9 bases. Collaborating institutions collected whole blood in K2EDTA tubes following their own protocols. For TCRbeta analysis, collaborators shipped samples in one of three forms: frozen whole blood, isolated PBMCs, or DNA extracted from either of those sample types. TCRbeta CDR3 regions were amplified from genomic DNA using the immunoSEQ Assay, a bias-controlled multiplex PCR. On the study's bioinformatics: Within the assay, amplification of reference gene primers was used to estimate how many nucleated cells each sample contained. To quantify the absolute abundance of each unique TCRbeta CDR3 rearrangement, sequence reads were collapsed and filtered. For each sample, productive Simpson clonality was calculated by taking the square root of Simpson's diversity index across productive rearrangements. Sourced from immuneACCESS, this table was stored by TCRdb with only in-frame sequences that have V and J called. A share of the clones is absent; for the studies checked, an unresolved V gene accounts for under half, and the remainder has no known explanation. That table gives V, J and clone size, and the DNA gave D and trimming. The sample yields about 140,000 clones; 60% to 85% were counted once. Approximately 2% of the sample belongs to the ten largest clones.

Here is what the overall study found, with its caveats: Clinical and demographic metadata were provided uncurated, with the amount varying by source and participant.

The sequence derives from a woman aged 55-70 years with acute or convalescent COVID-19. The sequencing sample was made of peripheral blood. The sequence links TRBV5-6 to TRBJ1-2; 8 of the junction bases match TRBD1. CDR3 loop: CASSLQPGGVSYTF. In nucleotide form, the sequence is TGTGCCAGCAGCCTCCAGCCAGGGGGCGTAAGCTACACCTTC.